What follows describes a single T cell receptor beta chain. The germline CDR1 and CDR2 sequences are SGHRS and YFSETQ. Trimming at V came to 6 bases and at J to 3 bases, leaving 6 bases not matched to a gene. The CDR3 has 15 residues. Libraries were prepared by immunoSEQ multiplex PCR; TCRdb keeps only in-frame clonotypes and omits some of them. The sample shows about 1 million clones, about 75% of them seen only once. This entry comes from a study of shared clonotypes between healthy human individuals. This receptor was identified in a man younger than 35 in good health. Material for sequencing was memory CD4+ T cells sorted from blood. Indicated subset: CD45RA-negative fraction. This sequence joins TRBV5-1 and TRBJ2-3; TRBD2 agrees at 11 bases. The CDR3 reads CASTTSGSPTDTQYF. CDR3 sequence (DNA): TGCGCCAGCACCACTAGCGGGAGCCCTACAGATACGCAGTATTTT.